The 21 T cell receptor beta chains below come from one sample, sequenced in a study of T cell repertoires in cytomegalovirus infection. MiXCR, applied by TCRdb to the reads, yields one record per CDR3 protein. The sample carries more than 35,000 distinct CDR3 sequences, over 50% recorded once. No antigen has been assigned to these receptors. The input for sequencing was CD8+ T cells from cultured PBMCs, taken from culture after CMV antigen stimulation. These receptors all stem from a human donor in good health (CMV status not recorded). Some clones in this sample may be carry-over from other donors' samples.

The gene calls are TRBV15 and TRBJ2-1; D may correspond to TRBD1 or TRBD2 (5 bases each). The CDR3 loop spans 16 amino acids. V lost 5 bases and J lost 7, with 21 bases in between. In germline, CDR1 is LNHNV, CDR2 YYDKDF (reference sequence). The CDR3 DNA reads as TGTGCCACCAGCGCTCCGGGAAAACTGGGGCGGAATGAGCAGTTCTTC. This gives the protein CATSAPGKLGRNEQFF.

The chain employs TRBV6-5 and TRBJ1-4; D gene unclear. Germline loops: CDR1 MNHEY, CDR2 SVGAGI. V lost 4 bases to trimming and J lost 10 bases, with 16 bases between them. The CDR3 runs 14 residues. As DNA, the CDR3 is TGTGCCAGCAGTTCCGATAGGGAACAGCTAAAACTGTTTTTT. It encodes CASSSDREQLKLFF.

V is TRBV19 and J is TRBJ1-1; D gene unclear. V was trimmed by 3 bases and J by 4 bases, leaving 15 bases between them. The germline V gene has CDR1 LNHDA and CDR2 SQIVND (reference sequence). The CDR3 covers 15 residues. The CDR3 reads CASSIGGGLATEAFF. The CDR3 DNA is TGTGCCAGTAGTATCGGTGGAGGTTTAGCCACTGAAGCTTTCTTT. Variable domain in full (rest from reference TRBV19 and TRBJ1-1): DGGITQSPKYLFRKEGQNVTLSCEQNLNHDAMYWYRQDPGQGLRLIYYSQIVNDFQKGDIAEGYSVSREKKESFPLTVTSAQKNPTAFYLCASSIGGGLATEAFFGQGTRLTVV.

V usage is TRBV2 and J usage is TRBJ1-1; D is uncertain. Trimming left V 11 bases short and J 5 bases short, with 24 bases between. Germline loops: CDR1 SNHLY, CDR2 FYNNEI. The CDR3 is 15 residues long. CDR3 DNA: TGTGCCTCCCTCCCCCGGGCCCCCCGAGAAACTGAAGCTTTCTTT. It codes for CASLPRAPRETEAFF.

This chain links TRBV11-2 with TRBJ2-1, with 14 positions matching TRBD2. This CDR3 region has 17 residues. Germline lookup yields CDR1 SGHAT and CDR2 FQNNGV. After removal of 4 bases from V and 4 bases from J, the junction contained 6 bases not matched to a gene. CDR3 in amino acids: CASSSGRTSGRYNEQFF. The CDR3 DNA is TGTGCCAGCAGCTCAGGACGGACTAGCGGGAGGTACAATGAGCAGTTCTTC.

In DNA form, the CDR3 reads TGTGCCAGCAGTTCCCCGGGGGGAAAACTGTTTTTT. It yields the protein CASSSPGGKLFF. The V gene is TRBV12-3 or TRBV12-4, the J gene TRBJ1-4, with D maybe TRBD1 (5 bases). The CDR3 totals 12 residues. V was trimmed by 4 bases and J by 10 bases, leaving 10 bases between them.

The chain employs TRBV27 and TRBJ2-1; D assignment may be TRBD1 or TRBD2 (5 bases each). Between the trimmed V and J ends, which lost 5 bases and 3 bases, there was a span of 14 bases. CDR1 and CDR2 (germline): MNHEY, SMNVEV (reference sequence). The CDR3 totals 15 residues. CDR3 bases: TGTGCCAGCAGTGCCGGGACCCTATTCTACAATGAGCAGTTCTTC. It translates to CASSAGTLFYNEQFF.

As DNA, the CDR3 is TGTGCCAGCAGCTTGGGACTAGCGGGGGAAGAGCAGTACTTC. Residues: CASSLGLAGEEQYF. The chain recombines TRBV7-3 with TRBJ2-7, with TRBD2 identical over 14 bases. The CDR3 extends over 14 amino acids. Germline CDR1 reads SGHTA; CDR2 reads FQGTGA. J gave up 7 bases and V 3 bases, and 2 bases lay outside the gene matches.

The genes are TRBV6-1 and TRBJ1-5; the D gene is possibly TRBD1 (6 bases). From germline, CDR1 is MNHNS and CDR2 SASEGT. The CDR3 has 15 residues. Deletions cut 1 base from V and 9 bases from J, with 16 bases between. The CDR3 DNA reads TGTGCCAGCAGTGAAGGCGGGGGCGGTAAACGGCCCCAGCATTTT. Its translation is CASSEGGGGKRPQHF.

Only a few counts were recorded for this clonotype. The rearrangement uses TRBV7-2 and TRBJ2-1; 8 bases align to TRBD2. Germline values: CDR1 SGHTA, CDR2 FQGNSA. The CDR3 runs to 15 residues. V trimming: 1 base; J trimming: 9 bases; junction bases outside the gene matches: 8. In DNA, the CDR3 is TGTGCCAGCAGCTTAGACGGGGGGGCCGGGGGTGAGCAGTTCTTC. Its protein is CASSLDGGAGGEQFF.

In nucleotides, the CDR3 is TGTGCCAGCAGTGACTCCCTCCCGGGCGGGGGTAAAGAGACCCAGTACTTC. The encoded protein is CASSDSLPGGGKETQYF. The rearrangement links TRBV2 to TRBJ2-5; TRBD2 agrees at 7 bases. V lost 3 bases and J lost 3; bases outside the gene matches: 13. Germline V gene lookup returns CDR1 SNHLY and CDR2 FYNNEI. This CDR3 region has 17 residues. The whole variable domain, remainder taken from reference TRBV2 and TRBJ2-5, is EPEVTQTPSHQVTQMGQEVILRCVPISNHLYFYWYRQILGQKVEFLVSFYNNEISEKSEIFDDQFSVERPDGSNFTLKIRSTKLEDSAMYFCASSDSLPGGGKETQYFGPGTRLLVL.

The rearrangement links TRBV7-2 to TRBJ2-7, with D unresolved. Between the trimmed V and J ends, which lost 4 bases and 3 bases, there was a span of 13 bases. This CDR3 has 14 residues. Germline CDR1 and CDR2: SGHTA and FQGNSA. The CDR3 reads CASSSSAILYEQYF. CDR3 nucleotides: TGTGCCAGCAGCTCTTCGGCTATCCTCTACGAGCAGTACTTC.

CDR3 nucleotide sequence: TGTGCCAGCAGCTTAGGAGGGGTCTATGGCTACACCTTC. Protein sequence: CASSLGGVYGYTF. The V call is TRBV7-2, the J call TRBJ1-2; TRBD1 is a possible D gene (5 bases). Germline lookup yields CDR1 SGHTA and CDR2 FQGNSA. The CDR3 totals 13 residues. V was trimmed by 1 base and J by 4 bases, leaving 7 bases between them. Complete variable domain (other parts from reference TRBV7-2 and TRBJ1-2): GAGVSQSPSNKVTEKGKDVELRCDPISGHTALYWYRQSLGQGLEFLIYFQGNSAPDKSGLPSDRFSAERTGGSVSTLTIQRTQQEDSAVYLCASSLGGVYGYTFGSGTRLTVV.

Within the sample, this clonotype is medium-sized (0.01 to 0.1%). V gene TRBV5-1 combines with J gene TRBJ2-1, with TRBD2 as a possible D gene (6 bases). V was cut by 1 base and J by 6 bases, with 14 bases left in between. Germline V gene sequence: CDR1 SGHRS, CDR2 YFSETQ. CDR3 length: 15 residues. The CDR3 here is CASSLFSTAGNEQFF. In DNA, the CDR3 is TGCGCCAGCAGCTTGTTCTCGACAGCGGGCAATGAGCAGTTCTTC.

This rearrangement joins TRBV28 to TRBJ2-1; 8 nucleotides line up with TRBD2. From germline, CDR1 is MDHEN and CDR2 SYDVKM. The trim removed 10 bases at V and 3 bases at J, leaving 20 bases unmatched. The CDR3 runs 18 residues. The CDR3 spells CATCPGHLTGGGYNEQFF. The DNA of the CDR3 is TGTGCCACCTGCCCGGGACATCTAACGGGGGGGGGCTACAATGAGCAGTTCTTC.

The rearrangement links TRBV5-5 to TRBJ2-5, with TRBD2 matching 11 bases. V was pared by 4 bases and J by 1 base, with 9 bases of the junction left unmatched. The CDR3 is 17 amino acids. Germline lookup yields CDR1 SGHKS and CDR2 YYEKEE (reference sequence). CDR3 sequence: CASSPGTSGEGQETQYF. The CDR3 region has the DNA TGTGCCAGCAGCCCGGGGACTAGCGGAGAGGGCCAAGAGACCCAGTACTTC.

This chain connects TRBV6-5 to TRBJ2-7, with TRBD2 matching over 12 bases. Germline V gives CDR1 MNHEY, CDR2 SVGAGI. Unmatched junction bases numbered 6, after V lost 3 bases and J lost 0 bases. The CDR3 extends over 17 amino acids. The chain's CDR3 is CASSYSLAGGSSYEQYF. Here the CDR3 DNA reads TGTGCCAGCAGTTATAGCCTAGCGGGGGGGAGCTCCTACGAGCAGTACTTC.

The chain employs TRBV7-9 and TRBJ2-7; D not certain. V lost 3 bases and J 0 bases, leaving 9 bases between the germline ends. The CDR3 runs 14 residues. CDR1 is SEHNR and CDR2 is FQNEAQ in the germline V gene (reference sequence). The CDR3: CASSFNPDSYEQYF. The CDR3 DNA sequence: TGTGCCAGCAGCTTCAATCCGGACTCCTACGAGCAGTACTTC.

V is TRBV6-5 and J is TRBJ1-4, with 9 bases lining up with TRBD1. This CDR3 has 18 amino acids. With V trimmed by 0 bases and J by 8 bases, 13 bases remained unmatched. From germline, CDR1 is MNHEY and CDR2 SVGAGI. CDR3 bases: TGTGCCAGCAGTTACTCGAAATGGGGACAGGGCGGTCGCGAAAAACTGTTTTTT. Its translation is CASSYSKWGQGGREKLFF.

This clonotype was counted many times. The rearrangement uses TRBV7-8 and TRBJ1-6; the D is unclear. Trimming left V 1 base short and J 8 bases short, with 9 bases between. This CDR3 spans 14 amino acids. CDR1 is SGHVS, CDR2 FQNEAQ, per germline. CDR3 loop: CASSLGAGYSPLHF. The CDR3 DNA sequence: TGTGCCAGCAGCTTAGGGGCAGGTTATTCACCCCTCCACTTT.

This clonotype was recorded a few times. V gene TRBV4-2 combines with J gene TRBJ1-3, with a weak D call TRBD1 (5 bases). Germline V gene data show CDR1 as LGHNA and CDR2 as YNFKEQ. This CDR3 contains 15 residues. Deletions cut 0 bases from V and 4 bases from J, with 10 bases between. This chain's CDR3 is CASSQDYQGGNTIYF. In DNA form, the CDR3 reads TGTGCCAGCAGCCAAGATTATCAGGGAGGAAACACCATATATTTT.